The T cell receptor beta chain described here comes from a study of blood T cells in healthy people across ages. Study results and caveats: TCR beta diversity, measured per million T cells, fell in a roughly linear way with age.

The second PCR ran roughly 7 to 11 cycles with a sample-barcoded 5' primer and J-beta primers. Every cDNA molecule carried a tag from a template-switch adaptor bearing 12 random nucleotides. TCRdb re-called the 5' RACE reads with MiXCR, one entry per CDR3 protein. The profile covers around 1.5 million distinct CDR3 sequences, with about 31% appearing a single time and around 10% taken by the ten largest. The germline CDR1 and CDR2 sequences are MGHRA and YSYEKL. The CDR3 is 15 residues long. Worth noting for this clonotype: Antigen: not known. This may come from a read error, since a much larger clone is one base off.

The donors, all healthy, were Caucasians living in Russia, aged about 6 to 100. What was sequenced was blood. The clonotype comes from a woman in her twenties or thirties in good health. The chain combines TRBV4-1 with TRBJ2-5, with 7 bases fitting TRBD2. This chain's CDR3 is CANSQDGLAEETQYF. The CDR3 coding sequence is TGCGCCAACAGCCAAGACGGGCTAGCGGAAGAGACCCAGTACTTC.